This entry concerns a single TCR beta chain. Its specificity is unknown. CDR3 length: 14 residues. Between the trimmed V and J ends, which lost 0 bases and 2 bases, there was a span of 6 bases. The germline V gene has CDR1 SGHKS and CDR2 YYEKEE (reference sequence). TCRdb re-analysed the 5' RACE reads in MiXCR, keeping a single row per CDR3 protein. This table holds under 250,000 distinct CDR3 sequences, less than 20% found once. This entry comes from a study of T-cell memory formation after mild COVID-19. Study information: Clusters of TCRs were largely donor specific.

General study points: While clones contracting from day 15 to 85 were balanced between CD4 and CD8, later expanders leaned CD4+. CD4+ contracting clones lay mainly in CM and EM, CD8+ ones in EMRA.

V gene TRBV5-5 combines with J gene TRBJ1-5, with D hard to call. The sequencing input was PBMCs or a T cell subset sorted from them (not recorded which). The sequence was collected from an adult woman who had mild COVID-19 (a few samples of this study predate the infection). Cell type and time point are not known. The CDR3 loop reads CASSLAQRNQPQHF. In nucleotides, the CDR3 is TGTGCCAGCAGCTTGGCCCAGCGCAATCAGCCCCAGCATTTT.